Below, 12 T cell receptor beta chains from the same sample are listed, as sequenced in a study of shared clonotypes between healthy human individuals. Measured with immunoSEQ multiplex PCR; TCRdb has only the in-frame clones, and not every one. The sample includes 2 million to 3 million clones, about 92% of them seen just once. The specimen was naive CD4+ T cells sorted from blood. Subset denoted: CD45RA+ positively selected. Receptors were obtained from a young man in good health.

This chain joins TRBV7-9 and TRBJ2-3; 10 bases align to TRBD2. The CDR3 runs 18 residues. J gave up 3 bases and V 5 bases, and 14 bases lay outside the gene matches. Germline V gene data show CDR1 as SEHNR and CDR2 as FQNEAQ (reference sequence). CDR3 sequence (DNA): TGTGCCAGCAGCCCTCGTGGGGCTAGCGGGAGAGAGACAGATACGCAGTATTTT. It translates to CASSPRGASGRETDTQYF.

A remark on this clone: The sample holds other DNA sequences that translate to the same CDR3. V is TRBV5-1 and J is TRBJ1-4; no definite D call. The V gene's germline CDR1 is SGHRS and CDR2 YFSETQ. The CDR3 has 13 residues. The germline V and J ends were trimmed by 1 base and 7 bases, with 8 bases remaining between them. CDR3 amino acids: CASSLREGEKLFF. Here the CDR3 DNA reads TGCGCCAGCAGCTTGAGGGAGGGTGAAAAACTGTTTTTT.

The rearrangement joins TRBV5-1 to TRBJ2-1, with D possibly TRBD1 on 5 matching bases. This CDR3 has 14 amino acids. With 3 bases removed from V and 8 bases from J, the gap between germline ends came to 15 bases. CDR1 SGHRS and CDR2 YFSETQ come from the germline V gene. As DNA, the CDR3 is TGCGCCAGCAGCTCCACCAGGGAAAGCTATGAGCAGTTCTTC. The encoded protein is CASSSTRESYEQFF.

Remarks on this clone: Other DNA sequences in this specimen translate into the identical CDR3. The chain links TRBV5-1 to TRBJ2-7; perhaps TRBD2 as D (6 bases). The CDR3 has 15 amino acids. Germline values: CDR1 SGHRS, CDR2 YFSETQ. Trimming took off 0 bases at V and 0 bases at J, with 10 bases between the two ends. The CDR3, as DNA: TGCGCCAGCAGCTTGGACGGGACTGGCTCCTACGAGCAGTACTTC. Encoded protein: CASSLDGTGSYEQYF.

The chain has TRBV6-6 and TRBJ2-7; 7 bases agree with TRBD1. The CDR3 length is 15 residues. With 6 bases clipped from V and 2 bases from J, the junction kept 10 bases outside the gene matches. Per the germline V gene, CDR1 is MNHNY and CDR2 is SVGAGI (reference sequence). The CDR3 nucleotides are TGTGCCAGCAGGCCTCCGGGACAGAGTCCCTACGAGCAGTACTTC. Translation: CASRPPGQSPYEQYF.

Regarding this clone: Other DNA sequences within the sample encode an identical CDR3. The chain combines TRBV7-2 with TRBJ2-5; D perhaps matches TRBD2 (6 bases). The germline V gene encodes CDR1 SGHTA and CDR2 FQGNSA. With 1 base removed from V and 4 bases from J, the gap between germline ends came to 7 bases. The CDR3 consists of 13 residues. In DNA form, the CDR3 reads TGTGCCAGCAGCTTAGGGGAGGCAGAGACCCAGTACTTC. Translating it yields CASSLGEAETQYF.

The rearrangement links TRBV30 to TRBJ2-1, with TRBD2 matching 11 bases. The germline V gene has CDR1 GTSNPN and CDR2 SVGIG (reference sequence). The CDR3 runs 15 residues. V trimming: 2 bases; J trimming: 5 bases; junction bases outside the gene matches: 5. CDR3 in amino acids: CAWSPGTSGNNEQFF. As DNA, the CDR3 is TGTGCCTGGAGTCCCGGGACTAGCGGAAACAATGAGCAGTTCTTC.

This CDR3 is CASSLLTSGAPPYNEQFF. CDR3 coding DNA: TGTGCCAGCAGTTTACTGACTAGCGGGGCCCCACCTTACAATGAGCAGTTCTTC. J is TRBJ2-1 and V is TRBV28; 11 bases are shared with TRBD2. Per germline, CDR1 MDHEN and CDR2 SYDVKM. Germline trimming cut 2 bases from V and 4 bases from J; bases unmatched to any gene: 10. The CDR3 covers 18 residues.

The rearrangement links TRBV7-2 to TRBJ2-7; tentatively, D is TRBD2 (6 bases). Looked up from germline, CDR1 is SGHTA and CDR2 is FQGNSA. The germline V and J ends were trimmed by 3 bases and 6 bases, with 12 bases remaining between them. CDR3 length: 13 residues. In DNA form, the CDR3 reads TGTGCCAGCAGCTTGAAAGGAGCGGGCGAGCAGTACTTC. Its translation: CASSLKGAGEQYF.

The CDR3: CASSIDRAVTGELFF. In DNA, the CDR3 is TGTGCCAGCAGTATCGACAGGGCGGTCACCGGGGAGCTGTTTTTT. The chain is built from TRBV6-5 and TRBJ2-2; 7 bases line up with TRBD1. Germline lookup yields CDR1 MNHEY and CDR2 SVGAGI. The CDR3 loop spans 15 amino acids. The ends lost 5 bases at V and 4 bases at J; junction bases unmatched: 7.

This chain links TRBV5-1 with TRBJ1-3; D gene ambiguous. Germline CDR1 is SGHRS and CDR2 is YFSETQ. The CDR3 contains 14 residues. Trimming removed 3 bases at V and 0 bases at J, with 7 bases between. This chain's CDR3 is CASSSLSSGNTIYF. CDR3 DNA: TGCGCCAGCAGCTCGCTCAGCTCTGGAAACACCATATATTTT. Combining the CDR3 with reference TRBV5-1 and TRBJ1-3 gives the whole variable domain KAGVTQTPRYLIKTRGQQVTLSCSPISGHRSVSWYQQTPGQGLQFLFEYFSETQRNKGNFPGRFSGRQFSNSRSEMNVSTLELGDSALYLCASSSLSSGNTIYFGEGSWLTVV.

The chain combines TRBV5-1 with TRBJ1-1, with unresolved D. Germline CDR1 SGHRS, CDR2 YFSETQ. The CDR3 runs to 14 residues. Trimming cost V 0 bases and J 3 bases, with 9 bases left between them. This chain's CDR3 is CASSLAGSYTEAFF. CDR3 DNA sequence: TGCGCCAGCAGCTTGGCGGGAAGTTACACTGAAGCTTTCTTT.